Here is one T cell receptor (beta chain) with its context. Germline CDR1 and CDR2: MDHEN and SYDVKM. This CDR3 contains 12 residues. V shed 8 bases and J shed 7 bases, with 15 bases lying between them. None of the patients had undergone any treatment ahead of thyroid surgery. TCRdb re-clonotyped the PCR reads through MiXCR. The sample shows more than 12,000 clones, approximately 3.9% of them seen only once. This record belongs to a study of metastatic and nonmetastatic thyroid tumors. This chain joins TRBV28 and TRBJ2-7; D ambiguous. The specimen was tumor tissue. The sequence was collected from a female donor with papillary thyroid cancer or a benign thyroid nodule (not recorded which). Some clones in this sample may be carry-over from other donors' samples. DNA for the CDR3: TGTGCCAGCGTAGACTTGGGGTTAGAGCAGTACTTC. Protein sequence: CASVDLGLEQYF.